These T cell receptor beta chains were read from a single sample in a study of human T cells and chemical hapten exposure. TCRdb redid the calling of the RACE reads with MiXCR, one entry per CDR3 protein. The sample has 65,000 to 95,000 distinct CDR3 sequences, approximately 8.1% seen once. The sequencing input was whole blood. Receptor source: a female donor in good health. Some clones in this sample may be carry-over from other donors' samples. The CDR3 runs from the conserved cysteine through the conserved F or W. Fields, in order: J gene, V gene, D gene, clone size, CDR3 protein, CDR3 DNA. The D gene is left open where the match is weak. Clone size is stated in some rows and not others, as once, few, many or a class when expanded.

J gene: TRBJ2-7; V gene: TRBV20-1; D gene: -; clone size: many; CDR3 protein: CSATGPVLTGSYEQYF; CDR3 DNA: TGCAGTGCTACCGGCCCCGTATTGACGGGCTCCTACGAGCAGTACTTC
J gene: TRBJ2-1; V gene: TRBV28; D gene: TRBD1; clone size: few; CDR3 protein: CASSMGQGLHNEQFF; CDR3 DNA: TGTGCCAGCAGTATGGGACAGGGACTTCACAATGAGCAGTTCTTC
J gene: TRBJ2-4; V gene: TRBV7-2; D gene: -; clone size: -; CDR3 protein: CASSEDSGLLKNIQYF; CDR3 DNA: TGTGCCAGCAGCGAGGATTCCGGGCTATTGAAAAACATTCAGTACTTC
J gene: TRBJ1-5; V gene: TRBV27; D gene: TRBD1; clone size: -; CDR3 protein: CASSWSAGQYNQPQHF; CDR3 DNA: TGTGCCAGCAGCTGGAGCGCGGGACAGTATAATCAGCCCCAGCATTTT
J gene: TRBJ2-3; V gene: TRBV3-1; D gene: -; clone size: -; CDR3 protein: CASSQDTGFTDTQYF; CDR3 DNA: TGTGCCAGCAGCCAAGATACAGGCTTCACAGATACGCAGTATTTT
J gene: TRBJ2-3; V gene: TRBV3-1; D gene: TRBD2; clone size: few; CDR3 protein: CASSQAASGTDTQYF; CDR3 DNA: TGTGCCAGCAGCCAAGCGGCTAGCGGGACAGATACGCAGTATTTT
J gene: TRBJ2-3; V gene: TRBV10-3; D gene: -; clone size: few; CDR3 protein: CAINPGTTDTQYF; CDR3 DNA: TGTGCGATCAACCCCGGGACAACCGATACGCAGTATTTT
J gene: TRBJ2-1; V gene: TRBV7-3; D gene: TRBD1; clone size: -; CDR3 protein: CASSLSPSGGNLNEQFF; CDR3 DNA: TGTGCCAGCAGCTTATCCCCCTCAGGGGGCAATTTGAATGAGCAGTTCTTC
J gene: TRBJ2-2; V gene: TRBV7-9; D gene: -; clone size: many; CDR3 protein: CASSLAAVHTGELFF; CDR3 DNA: TGTGCCAGCAGCTTAGCTGCCGTTCACACCGGGGAGCTGTTTTTT
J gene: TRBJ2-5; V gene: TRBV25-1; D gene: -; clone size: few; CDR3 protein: CASSVNSVYQETQYF; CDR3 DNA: TGTGCCAGCAGTGTAAACAGCGTGTACCAAGAGACCCAGTACTTC
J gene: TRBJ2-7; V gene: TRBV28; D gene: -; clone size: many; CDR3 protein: CASSYSDPTSYEQYF; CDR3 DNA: TGTGCCAGCAGTTATTCAGACCCGACCTCCTACGAGCAGTACTTC
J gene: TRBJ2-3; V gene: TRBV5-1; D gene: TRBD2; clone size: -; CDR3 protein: CASSPGGSWDTDTQYF; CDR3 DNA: TGCGCCAGCAGCCCGGGCGGGAGCTGGGACACAGATACGCAGTATTTT
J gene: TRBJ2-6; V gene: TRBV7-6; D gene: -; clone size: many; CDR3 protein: CASSLGSGRSGANVLTF; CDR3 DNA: TGTGCCAGCAGCTTAGGGTCCGGACGTTCTGGGGCCAACGTCCTGACTTTC
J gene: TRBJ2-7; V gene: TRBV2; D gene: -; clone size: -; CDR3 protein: CASRGPMWGEQYF; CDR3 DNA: TGTGCCAGCAGGGGACCCATGTGGGGGGAGCAGTACTTC
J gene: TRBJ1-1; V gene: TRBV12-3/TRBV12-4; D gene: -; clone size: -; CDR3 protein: CASKDGARGTEAFF; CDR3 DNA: TGTGCCAGCAAGGATGGGGCGCGGGGGACTGAAGCTTTCTTT
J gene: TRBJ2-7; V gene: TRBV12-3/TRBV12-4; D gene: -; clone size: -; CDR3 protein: CASSPKGGGYYEQYF; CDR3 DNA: TGTGCCAGCAGCCCGAAGGGGGGCGGTTACTACGAGCAGTACTTC
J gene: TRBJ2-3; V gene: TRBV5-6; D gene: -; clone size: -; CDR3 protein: CASSWDLGADTQYF; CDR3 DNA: TGTGCCAGCAGCTGGGACCTAGGGGCAGATACGCAGTATTTT
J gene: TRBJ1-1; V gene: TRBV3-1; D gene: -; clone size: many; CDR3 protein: CASSWNVLRGSTEAFF; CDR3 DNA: TGTGCCAGCAGCTGGAATGTCTTAAGGGGCAGCACTGAAGCTTTCTTT
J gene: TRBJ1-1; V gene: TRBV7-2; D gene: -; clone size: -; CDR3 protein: CASSLTGAATEAFF; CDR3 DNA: TGTGCCAGCAGCTTGACGGGGGCCGCCACTGAAGCTTTCTTT
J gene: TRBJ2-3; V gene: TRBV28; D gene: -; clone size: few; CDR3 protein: CASSSRGVGTDTQYF; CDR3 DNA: TGTGCCAGCAGTTCACGAGGGGTTGGCACAGATACGCAGTATTTT
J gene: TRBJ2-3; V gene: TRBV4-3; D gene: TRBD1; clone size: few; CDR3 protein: CASSLTGTGTDTQYF; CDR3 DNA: TGCGCCAGCAGCCTGACAGGGACCGGTACAGATACGCAGTATTTT
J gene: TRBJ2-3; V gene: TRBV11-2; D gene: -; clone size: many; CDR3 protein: CASSLLGTDTQYF; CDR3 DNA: TGTGCCAGCAGCTTGCTGGGCACAGATACGCAGTATTTT
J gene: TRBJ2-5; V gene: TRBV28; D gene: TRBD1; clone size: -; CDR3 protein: CATATTGVTQYF; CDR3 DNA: TGTGCCACCGCGACCACAGGGGTGACCCAGTACTTC
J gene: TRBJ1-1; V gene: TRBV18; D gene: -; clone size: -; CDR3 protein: CASSGQQNTEAFF; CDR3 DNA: TGTGCCAGCTCGGGACAACAGAACACTGAAGCTTTCTTT
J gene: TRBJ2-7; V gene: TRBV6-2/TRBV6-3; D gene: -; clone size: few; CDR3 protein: CASSPAKDSRGEQYF; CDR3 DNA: TGTGCCAGCAGCCCAGCTAAGGACAGTCGGGGTGAGCAGTACTTC
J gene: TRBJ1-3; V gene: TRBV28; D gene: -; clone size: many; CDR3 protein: CASSQGRLSGNTIYF; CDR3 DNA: TGTGCCAGCAGCCAGGGACGGCTCTCTGGAAACACCATATATTTT
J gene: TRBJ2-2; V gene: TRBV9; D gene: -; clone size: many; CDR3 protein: CASSVTGTPGTGELFF; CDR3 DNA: TGTGCCAGCAGCGTAACGGGCACCCCCGGGACCGGGGAGCTGTTTTTT
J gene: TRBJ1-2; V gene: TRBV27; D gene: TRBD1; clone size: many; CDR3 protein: CASPLRGLGQSHGYTF; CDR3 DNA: TGTGCCAGCCCTCTTAGAGGTCTGGGACAGTCTCATGGCTACACCTTC
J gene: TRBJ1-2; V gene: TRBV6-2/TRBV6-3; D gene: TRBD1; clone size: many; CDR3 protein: CASKRTGRTNYGYTF; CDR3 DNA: TGTGCCAGCAAAAGGACAGGGCGAACTAACTATGGCTACACCTTC
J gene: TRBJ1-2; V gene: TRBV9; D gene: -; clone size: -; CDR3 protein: CASSVGGTEAVGYTF; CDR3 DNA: TGTGCCAGCAGCGTAGGGGGAACTGAAGCGGTTGGCTACACCTTC
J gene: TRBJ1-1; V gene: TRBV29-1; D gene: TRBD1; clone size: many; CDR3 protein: CSVVAGQGERVTEAFF; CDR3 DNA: TGCAGCGTTGTCGCTGGACAGGGAGAAAGGGTCACTGAAGCTTTCTTT
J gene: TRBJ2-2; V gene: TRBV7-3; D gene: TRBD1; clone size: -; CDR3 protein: CASSLKPPGQGASYTGELFF; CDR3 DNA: TGTGCCAGCAGCTTAAAACCGCCGGGACAGGGGGCGAGTTACACCGGGGAGCTGTTTTTT
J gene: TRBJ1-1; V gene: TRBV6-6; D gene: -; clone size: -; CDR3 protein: CASSSLVNTEAFF; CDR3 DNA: TGTGCCAGCAGTTCATTGGTGAACACTGAAGCTTTCTTT
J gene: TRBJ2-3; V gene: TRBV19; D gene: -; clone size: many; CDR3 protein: CATNTVGTGNTDTQYF; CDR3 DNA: TGTGCCACCAATACGGTGGGAACAGGAAATACAGATACGCAGTATTTT
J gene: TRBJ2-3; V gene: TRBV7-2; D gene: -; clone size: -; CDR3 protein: CASSEGAGGDTQYF; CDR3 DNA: TGTGCCAGCAGCGAGGGGGCGGGGGGAGATACGCAGTATTTT
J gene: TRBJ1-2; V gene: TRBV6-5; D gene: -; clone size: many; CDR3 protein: CASSSPTVRHGYTF; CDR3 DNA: TGTGCCAGCAGTTCCCCCACGGTCCGCCATGGCTACACCTTC
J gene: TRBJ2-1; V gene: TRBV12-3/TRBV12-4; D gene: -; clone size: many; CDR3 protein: CASSPLGGDEQFF; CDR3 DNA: TGTGCCAGCAGTCCGTTGGGGGGCGATGAGCAGTTCTTC
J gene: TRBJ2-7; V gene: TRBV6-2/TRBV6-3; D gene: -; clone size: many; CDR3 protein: CASTRGSQGGEQYF; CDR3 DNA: TGTGCCAGCACCAGGGGCAGCCAGGGCGGCGAGCAGTACTTC
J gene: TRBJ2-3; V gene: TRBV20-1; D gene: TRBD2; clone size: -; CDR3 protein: CSARVLGLGQDTQYF; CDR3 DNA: TGCAGTGCTAGAGTTCTGGGACTAGGGCAAGATACGCAGTATTTT
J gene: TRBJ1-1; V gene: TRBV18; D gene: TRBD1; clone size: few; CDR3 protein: CATSTPGGCGWDTEAFF; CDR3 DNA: TGTGCCACCAGCACCCCAGGGGGATGTGGGTGGGACACTGAAGCTTTCTTT
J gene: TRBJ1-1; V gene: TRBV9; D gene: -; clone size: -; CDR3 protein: CASSGERSTEAFF; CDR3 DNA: TGTGCCAGCAGCGGAGAGCGGTCCACTGAAGCTTTCTTT
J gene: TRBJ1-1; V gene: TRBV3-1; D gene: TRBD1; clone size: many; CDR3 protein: CASSQNFGQGITEAFF; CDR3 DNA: TGTGCCAGCAGCCAAAATTTCGGACAGGGTATTACTGAAGCTTTCTTT
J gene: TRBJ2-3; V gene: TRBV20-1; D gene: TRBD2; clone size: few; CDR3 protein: CSAVTSGANTDTQYF; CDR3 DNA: TGCAGTGCTGTGACTAGCGGGGCCAACACAGATACGCAGTATTTT
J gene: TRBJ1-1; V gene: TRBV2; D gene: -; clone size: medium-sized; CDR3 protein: CASSGQSNTEAFF; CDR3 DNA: TGTGCCAGCAGTGGACAGTCGAACACTGAAGCTTTCTTT